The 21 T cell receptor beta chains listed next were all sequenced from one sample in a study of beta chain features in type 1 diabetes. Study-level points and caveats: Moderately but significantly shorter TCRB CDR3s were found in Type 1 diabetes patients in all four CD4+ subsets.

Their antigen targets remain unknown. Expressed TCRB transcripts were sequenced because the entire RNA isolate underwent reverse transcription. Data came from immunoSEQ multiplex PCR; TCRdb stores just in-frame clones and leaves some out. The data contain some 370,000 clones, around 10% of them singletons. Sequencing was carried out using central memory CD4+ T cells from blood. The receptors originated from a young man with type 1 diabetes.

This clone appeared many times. CDR3 DNA sequence: TGTGCCATCGTATCTGGGACTAGTCTTTACAATGAGCAGTTCTTC. It codes for CAIVSGTSLYNEQFF. This chain uses TRBV2 with TRBJ2-1, with TRBD2 matching 8 bases. From germline, CDR1 is SNHLY and CDR2 FYNNEI. The junction had 12 bases not matched to a gene; V was cut back by 10 bases and J by 4 bases. There are 15 residues in the CDR3.

The DNA of the CDR3 is TGCAGCGTAGAATTTGGTGGGGCCAACGTCCTGACTTTC. This translates into CSVEFGGANVLTF. The chain employs TRBV29-1 and TRBJ2-6, with D uncertain. V was clipped by 6 bases and J by 3 bases, with 9 bases between them. Germline CDR1 is SQVTM and CDR2 is ANQGSEA. The CDR3 contains 13 residues. The whole variable domain, remainder taken from reference TRBV29-1 and TRBJ2-6, is SAVISQKPSRDICQRGTSLTIQCQVDSQVTMMFWYRQQPGQSLTLIATANQGSEATYESGFVIDKFPISRPNLTFSTLTVSNMSPEDSSIYLCSVEFGGANVLTFGAGSRLTVL.

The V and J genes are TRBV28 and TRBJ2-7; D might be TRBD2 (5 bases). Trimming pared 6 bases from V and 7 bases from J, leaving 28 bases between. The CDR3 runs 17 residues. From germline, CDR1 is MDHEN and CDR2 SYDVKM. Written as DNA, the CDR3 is TGTGCCAGCAGCCCCCTAGGAGGCAAAACTGGTGCAAGGGAGCAGTACTTC. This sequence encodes CASSPLGGKTGAREQYF.

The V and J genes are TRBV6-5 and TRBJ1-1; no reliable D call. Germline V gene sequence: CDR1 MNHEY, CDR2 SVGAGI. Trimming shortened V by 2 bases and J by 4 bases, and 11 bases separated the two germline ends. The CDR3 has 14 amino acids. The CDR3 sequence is CASSYSGIGTEAFF. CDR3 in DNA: TGTGCCAGCAGTTACAGTGGTATCGGCACTGAAGCTTTCTTT.

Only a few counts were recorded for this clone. This CDR3 reads CASSRQESGAFF. For the CDR3, the DNA is TGTGCCAGCAGTAGACAGGAGTCCGGAGCTTTCTTT. The chain uses TRBV28 and TRBJ1-1; the D gene is possibly TRBD1 (6 bases). The CDR3 has 12 amino acids. V lost 5 bases, J lost 10 bases, and 14 bases lay in between. Per the germline V gene, CDR1 is MDHEN and CDR2 is SYDVKM.

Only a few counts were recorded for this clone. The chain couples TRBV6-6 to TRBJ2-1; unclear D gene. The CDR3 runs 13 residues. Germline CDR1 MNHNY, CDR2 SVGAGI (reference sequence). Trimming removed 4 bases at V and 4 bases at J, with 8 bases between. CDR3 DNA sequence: TGTGCCAGCAGTTCAGTTTCTTACAATGAGCAGTTCTTC. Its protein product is CASSSVSYNEQFF.

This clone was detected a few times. CDR3 DNA: TGTGCCAGCAAAGTGGAAGGTGAAGCTTTCTTT. Residues: CASKVEGEAFF. The chain combines TRBV2 with TRBJ1-1; the D is unclear. Per the germline V gene, CDR1 is SNHLY and CDR2 is FYNNEI. The CDR3 totals 11 residues. Trimming left V 7 bases short and J 7 bases short, with 10 bases between. Looking up the rest from reference TRBV2 and TRBJ1-1 gives the full variable domain: EPEVTQTPSHQVTQMGQEVILRCVPISNHLYFYWYRQILGQKVEFLVSFYNNEISEKSEIFDDQFSVERPDGSNFTLKIRSTKLEDSAMYFCASKVEGEAFFGQGTRLTVV.

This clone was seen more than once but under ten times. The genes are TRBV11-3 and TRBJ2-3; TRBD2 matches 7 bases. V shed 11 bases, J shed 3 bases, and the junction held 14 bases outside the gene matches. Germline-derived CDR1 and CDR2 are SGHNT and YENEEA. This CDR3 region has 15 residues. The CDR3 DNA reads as TGTGCCTCCTCCGCGGGCGGGAGAGAGACAGATACGCAGTATTTT. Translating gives CASSAGGRETDTQYF.

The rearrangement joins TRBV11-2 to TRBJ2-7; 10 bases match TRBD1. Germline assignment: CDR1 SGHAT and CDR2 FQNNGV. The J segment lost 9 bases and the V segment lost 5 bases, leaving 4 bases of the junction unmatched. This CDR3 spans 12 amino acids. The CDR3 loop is CASSQDRGTQYF. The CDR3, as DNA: TGTGCCAGCAGCCAGGACAGGGGGACGCAGTACTTC.

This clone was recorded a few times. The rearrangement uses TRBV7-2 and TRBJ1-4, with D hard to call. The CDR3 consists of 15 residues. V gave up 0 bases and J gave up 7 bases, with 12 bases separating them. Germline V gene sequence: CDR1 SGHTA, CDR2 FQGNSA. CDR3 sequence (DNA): TGTGCCAGCAGCTTAGCCCCCCGAGCAGGTGAAAAACTGTTTTTT. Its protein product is CASSLAPRAGEKLFF. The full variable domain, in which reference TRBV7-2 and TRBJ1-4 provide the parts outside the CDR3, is GAGVSQSPSNKVTEKGKDVELRCDPISGHTALYWYRQSLGQGLEFLIYFQGNSAPDKSGLPSDRFSAERTGGSVSTLTIQRTQQEDSAVYLCASSLAPRAGEKLFFGSGTQLSVL.

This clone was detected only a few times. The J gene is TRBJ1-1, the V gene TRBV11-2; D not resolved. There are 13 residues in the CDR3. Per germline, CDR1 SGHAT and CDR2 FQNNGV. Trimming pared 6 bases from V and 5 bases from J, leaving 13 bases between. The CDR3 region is CASSTAQQTEAFF. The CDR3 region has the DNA TGTGCCAGCAGTACCGCCCAACAGACTGAAGCTTTCTTT.

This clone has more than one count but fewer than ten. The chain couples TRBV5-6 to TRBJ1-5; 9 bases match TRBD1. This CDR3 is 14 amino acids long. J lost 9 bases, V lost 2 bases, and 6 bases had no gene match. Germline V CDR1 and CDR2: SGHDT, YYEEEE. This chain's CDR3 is CASSFGQGKRPQHF. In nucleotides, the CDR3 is TGTGCCAGCAGCTTTGGACAGGGGAAGAGGCCCCAGCATTTT.

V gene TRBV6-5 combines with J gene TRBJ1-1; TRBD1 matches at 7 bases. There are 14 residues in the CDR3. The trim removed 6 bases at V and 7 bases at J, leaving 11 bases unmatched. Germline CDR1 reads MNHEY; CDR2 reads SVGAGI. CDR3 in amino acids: CASRRDSGLREAFF. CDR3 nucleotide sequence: TGTGCCAGCAGGCGGGACAGCGGTCTCCGTGAAGCTTTCTTT.

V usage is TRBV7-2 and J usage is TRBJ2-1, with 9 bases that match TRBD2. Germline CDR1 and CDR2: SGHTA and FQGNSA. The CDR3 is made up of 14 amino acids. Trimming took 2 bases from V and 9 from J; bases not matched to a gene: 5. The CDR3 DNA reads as TGTGCCAGCAGCTTACGCGGGGGGGCCACTGAGCAGTTCTTC. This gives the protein CASSLRGGATEQFF.

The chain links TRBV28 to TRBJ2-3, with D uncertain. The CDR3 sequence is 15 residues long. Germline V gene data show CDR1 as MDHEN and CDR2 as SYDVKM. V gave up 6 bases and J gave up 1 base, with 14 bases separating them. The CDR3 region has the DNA TGTGCCAGCAGCTTGTCTCGTGGGGGCACAGATACGCAGTATTTT. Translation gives CASSLSRGGTDTQYF.

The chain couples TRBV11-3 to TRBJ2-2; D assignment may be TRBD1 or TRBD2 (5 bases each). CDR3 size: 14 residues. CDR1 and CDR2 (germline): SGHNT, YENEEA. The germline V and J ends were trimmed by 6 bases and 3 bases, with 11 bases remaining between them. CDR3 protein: CASRAGTDTGELFF. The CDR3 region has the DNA TGTGCCAGCAGAGCAGGGACGGACACCGGGGAGCTGTTTTTT.

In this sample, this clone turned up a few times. Written as DNA, the CDR3 is TGTGCCAGCAGCTTAGGGGACGGTTCCTACGAGCAGTACTTC. It codes for CASSLGDGSYEQYF. The chain recombines TRBV7-6 with TRBJ2-7; TRBD1 or TRBD2 may be the D gene (5 bases each). With 1 base removed from V and 1 base from J, the gap between germline ends came to 8 bases. The CDR3 runs 14 residues. In germline, CDR1 is SGHVS, CDR2 FNYEAQ.

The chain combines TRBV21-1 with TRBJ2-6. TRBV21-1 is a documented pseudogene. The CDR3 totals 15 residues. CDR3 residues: CASSLVEGGANVLTF. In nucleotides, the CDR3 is TGTGCCAGCAGCTTAGTCGAAGGTGGGGCCAACGTCCTGACTTTC.

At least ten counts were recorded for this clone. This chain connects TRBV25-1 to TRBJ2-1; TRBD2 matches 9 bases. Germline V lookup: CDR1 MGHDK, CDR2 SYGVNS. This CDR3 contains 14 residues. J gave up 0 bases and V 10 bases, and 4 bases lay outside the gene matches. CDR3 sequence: CATLSGSSYNEQFF. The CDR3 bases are TGTGCCACCCTTAGCGGGAGCTCCTACAATGAGCAGTTCTTC.

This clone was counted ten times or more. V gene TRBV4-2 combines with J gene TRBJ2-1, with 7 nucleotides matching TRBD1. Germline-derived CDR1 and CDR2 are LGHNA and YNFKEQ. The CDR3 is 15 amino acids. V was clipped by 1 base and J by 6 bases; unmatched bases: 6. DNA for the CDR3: TGTGCCAGCAGCCAAGGACAGGGTTGGCCCAATGAGCAGTTCTTC. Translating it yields CASSQGQGWPNEQFF.

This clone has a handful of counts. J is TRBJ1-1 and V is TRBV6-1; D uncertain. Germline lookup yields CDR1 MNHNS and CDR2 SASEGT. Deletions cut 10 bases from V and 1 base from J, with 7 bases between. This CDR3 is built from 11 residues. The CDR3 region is CAIQENTEAFF. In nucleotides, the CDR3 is TGTGCCATTCAGGAGAACACTGAAGCTTTCTTT.